These 9 T cell receptor beta chains were sequenced from one sample in a study of blood T cell repertoires in COVID-19. Some clones are missing from TCRdb's copy, which holds only in-frame ones; the method was immunoSEQ multiplex PCR. The table shows about 160,000 clones, with around 84% occurring only once. Sequencing was done on a sample of peripheral blood. The receptor source for this set is a man aged 40-55 years with acute or convalescent COVID-19.

This clone occurred a few times. The chain joins TRBV28 to TRBJ1-1; possible D gene TRBD1, 6 bases. Trimming removed 7 bases at V and 5 bases at J, with 11 bases between. The CDR3 totals 12 residues. CDR1 and CDR2 (germline): MDHEN, SYDVKM. The CDR3 DNA sequence: TGTGCCAGCACCTCAGGGGAGACTGAAGCTTTCTTT. It yields the protein CASTSGETEAFF.

Here the CDR3 reads CASSSGGARQPQHF. The CDR3 DNA is TGTGCCAGTAGCTCCGGGGGGGCACGCCAGCCCCAGCATTTT. The J gene is TRBJ1-5, the V gene TRBV19; weak D call: TRBD1 (6 bases). The germline V gene encodes CDR1 LNHDA and CDR2 SQIVND (reference sequence). V lost 6 bases to trimming and J lost 7 bases, with 16 bases between them. CDR3 length equals 14 residues.

The rearrangement uses TRBV6-5 and TRBJ2-7, with 10 bases that match TRBD1. CDR3 size: 13 residues. With 7 bases clipped from V and 3 bases from J, the junction kept 3 bases outside the gene matches. Germline assignment: CDR1 MNHEY and CDR2 SVGAGI. CDR3 DNA sequence: TGTGCCAGCACCTGGGACAGGGGCTACGAGCAGTACTTC. Translation gives CASTWDRGYEQYF.

The rearrangement uses TRBV27 and TRBJ1-5, with TRBD1 identical over 7 bases. V shed 10 bases, J shed 6 bases, and the junction held 9 bases outside the gene matches. Germline CDR1 reads MNHEY; CDR2 reads SMNVEV (reference sequence). The CDR3 spans 13 residues. The CDR3 DNA reads as TGTGCCACCAGAGGGGACAGTCGTCAGCCCCAGCATTTT. This sequence encodes CATRGDSRQPQHF.

The CDR3 bases are TGTGCCAGCGGACTCGGGGGGGCAACAGATACGCAGTATTTT. It specifies CASGLGGATDTQYF. The chain is built from TRBV6-5 and TRBJ2-3; 8 bases map to TRBD2. The CDR3 has 14 residues. The germline V gene encodes CDR1 MNHEY and CDR2 SVGAGI. J gave up 3 bases and V 8 bases, and 7 bases lay outside the gene matches.

The V and J genes are TRBV2 and TRBJ1-1, with a weak D call TRBD1 (5 bases). Germline V CDR1 and CDR2: SNHLY, FYNNEI. Deletions cut 2 bases from V and 6 bases from J, with 7 bases between. CDR3 length equals 12 residues. CDR3 residues: CASSEWGAEAFF. CDR3 bases: TGTGCCAGCAGTGAATGGGGGGCTGAAGCTTTCTTT.

The rearrangement links TRBV4-1 to TRBJ2-1; 8 bases line up with TRBD1. Losses at the gene ends were 0 bases for V and 5 bases for J; bases not matched to a gene: 3. The CDR3 is 15 amino acids. Germline CDR1 and CDR2: MGHRA and YSYEKL. The CDR3 sequence is CASSQEGTGDNEQFF. CDR3 nucleotide sequence: TGCGCCAGCAGCCAAGAGGGGACAGGAGACAATGAGCAGTTCTTC.

This chain connects TRBV5-1 to TRBJ1-1; D call uncertain. The CDR3 spans 14 residues. Germline V gene sequence: CDR1 SGHRS, CDR2 YFSETQ. The V end lost 4 bases, the J end lost 11 bases, and 21 bases lay between the germline ends. CDR3 amino acids: CASSPLYGEGVAFF. The DNA for the CDR3 is TGCGCCAGCAGCCCACTTTATGGTGAGGGCGTCGCTTTCTTT.

The V and J genes are TRBV5-4 and TRBJ1-2; TRBD1 matches 7 bases. Unmatched junction bases numbered 5, after V lost 4 bases and J lost 8 bases. In germline, CDR1 is SGHNT, CDR2 YYREEE (reference sequence). This CDR3 comprises 12 residues. In nucleotides, the CDR3 is TGTGCCAGCAGCACCGACAGGGACGGCTACACCTTC. This encodes CASSTDRDGYTF. Filled out from reference TRBV5-4 and TRBJ1-2, the complete variable domain reads ETGVTQSPTHLIKTRGQQVTLRCSSQSGHNTVSWYQQALGQGPQFIFQYYREEENGRGNFPPRFSGLQFPNYSSELNVNALELDDSALYLCASSTDRDGYTFGSGTRLTVV.